These 17 T cell receptor beta chains were sequenced from one sample in a study of T cells in Graves' hyperthyroidism and ophthalmopathy (dated by TCRdb to between 2018 and 2020). The method was multiplex PCR. Sequencer: Illumina HiSeq 2000. Amplification of TCR beta CDR3 regions was carried out from RNA transcripts. A first-round RT-PCR of the TCR CDR3 used the HTBI primer set with the Qiagen OneStep RT-PCR kit. TCRdb handled the public reads itself, with Q25 trimming in fastp and clone calling in MiXCR, and kept productive beta chains. Rows are combined by CDR3 protein, so each entry shows the most common genes and DNA. Within this sample are about 710,000 distinct CDR3 sequences, with less than 20% of them counted one time only. The top ten clones comprise roughly 8% of the sample. Sequenced input: blood. All receptors derive from a young man with Graves' hyperthyroidism.

The V gene is TRBV10-3, the J gene TRBJ1-2, with TRBD1 matching 9 bases. The V and J ends lost 2 bases and 11 bases, in that order; junction bases with no gene match: 3. Germline V gives CDR1 ENHRY, CDR2 SYGVKD. The CDR3 contains 12 residues. The CDR3 region is CAISEGGTGYTF. The CDR3 DNA reads TGTGCCATCAGTGAGGGGGGGACAGGGTACACCTTC.

This chain connects TRBV7-9 to TRBJ2-2; D is unresolved. The CDR3 has 12 amino acids. The V and J ends lost 9 bases and 7 bases respectively, with 12 bases between them. The germline CDR1 and CDR2 sequences are SEHNR and FQNEAQ (reference sequence). In nucleotides, the CDR3 is TGTGCCAGGGGCCTTCAGAACGGGGAGCTGTTTTTT. This encodes CARGLQNGELFF.

CDR3 sequence (DNA): TGTGCCAGCAGTTACCGGGACTCCCGGGAGACCCAGTACTTC. It codes for CASSYRDSRETQYF. The chain has TRBV6-6 and TRBJ2-5, with a possible D match to TRBD2 (6 bases). CDR1 MNHNY and CDR2 SVGAGI come from the germline V gene (reference sequence). V lost 2 bases and J lost 5, with 12 bases in between. The CDR3 length is 14 residues.

The J gene is TRBJ1-2, the V gene TRBV12-3 or TRBV12-4; the D is unclear. V gave up 3 bases and J gave up 2 bases, with 13 bases separating them. The CDR3 totals 15 residues. CDR3 DNA sequence: TGTGCCAGCAGTTTGACGGTCTTAGAAAACTATGGCTACACCTTC. It is translated as CASSLTVLENYGYTF.

The chain links TRBV24-1 to TRBJ2-7; TRBD1 is a possible D gene (5 bases). The CDR3 is 12 amino acids. Germline V lookup: CDR1 KGHDR, CDR2 SFDVKD. Trimming removed 8 bases at V and 0 bases at J, with 7 bases between. CDR3 sequence: CATMGPSYEQYF. The CDR3 region has the DNA TGTGCCACCATGGGGCCCTCCTACGAGCAGTACTTC.

This clonotype was detected only a few times. The chain couples TRBV18 to TRBJ2-1; D not certain. Between the trimmed V and J ends, which lost 3 bases and 6 bases, there was a span of 24 bases. The germline V gene has CDR1 KGHSH and CDR2 LQKENI. CDR3 size: 18 residues. CDR3 in DNA: TGTGCCAGCTCACCCCCTCTAAGTGGGATCGGCAGTGTCAATGAGCAGTTCTTC. Translation gives CASSPPLSGIGSVNEQFF.

Comment on this clonotype: A much larger clone differs by one base, so this may be a read error. This chain uses TRBV28 with TRBJ1-1, with 7 positions matching TRBD1. The J segment lost 0 bases and the V segment lost 10 bases, leaving 8 bases of the junction unmatched. The germline V gene encodes CDR1 MDHEN and CDR2 SYDVKM. The CDR3 spans 14 residues. CDR3 DNA sequence: TGTGCCAACAGGGGCGGGACGGTGAACACTGAAGCTTTCTTT. It encodes CANRGGTVNTEAFF.

This clonotype has more than one count but fewer than ten. The V and J genes are TRBV28 and TRBJ2-4; D possibly corresponds to TRBD1 (6 bases). Trimming shortened V by 4 bases and J by 2 bases, and 12 bases separated the two germline ends. CDR3 length: 15 amino acids. The germline CDR1 and CDR2 sequences are MDHEN and SYDVKM. The CDR3 sequence: CASSWQGMTKNIQYF. CDR3 in DNA: TGTGCCAGCAGTTGGCAGGGGATGACCAAAAACATTCAGTACTTC. The whole variable domain, remainder taken from reference TRBV28 and TRBJ2-4, is DVKVTQSSRYLVKRTGEKVFLECVQDMDHENMFWYRQDPGLGLRLIYFSYDVKMKEKGDIPEGYSVSREKKERFSLILESASTNQTSMYLCASSWQGMTKNIQYFGAGTRLSVL.

The V call is TRBV7-2, the J call TRBJ1-1; unclear D gene. V dropped 4 bases and J dropped 1 base, with 4 bases sitting between them. Per germline, CDR1 SGHTA and CDR2 FQGNSA. The CDR3 runs 12 residues. The CDR3 here is CASSWRNTEAFF. DNA of the CDR3: TGTGCCAGCAGCTGGCGGAACACTGAAGCTTTCTTT.

The gene calls are TRBV6-2 or TRBV6-3 and TRBJ2-3; D gene unclear. CDR3 length: 12 residues. V was clipped by 6 bases and J by 8 bases, with 12 bases between them. From germline, CDR1 is MNHEY and CDR2 SVGEGT. The DNA for the CDR3 is TGTGCCAGCAGCCCTCAGATCGCTACGCAGTATTTT. It is translated as CASSPQIATQYF.

This clonotype showed up just a few times. V usage is TRBV28 and J usage is TRBJ2-7; the D call may be TRBD1 or TRBD2 (5 bases each). The germline gives CDR1 MDHEN, CDR2 SYDVKM. This CDR3 contains 16 residues. V was shortened by 3 bases and J by 0 bases, with 15 bases between the two germline ends. DNA for the CDR3: TGTGCCAGCAGTTTTCATGGGACCCCAGGCTCCTACGAGCAGTACTTC. Encoded protein: CASSFHGTPGSYEQYF.

This clonotype occurred a few times. The V call is TRBV7-9, the J call TRBJ2-7, with 9 bases fitting TRBD1. V shed 1 base and J 4 bases; nucleotides not matched to a gene: 5. Germline CDR1 is SEHNR and CDR2 is FQNEAQ (reference sequence). The CDR3 runs to 15 residues. CDR3 in DNA: TGTGCCAGCAGCTTAGTTTACAGGGGGCGTTACGAGCAGTACTTC. Translated: CASSLVYRGRYEQYF.

This clonotype came up a few times. This chain links TRBV7-9 with TRBJ2-2; D unresolved. The germline V and J ends were trimmed by 7 bases and 6 bases, with 9 bases remaining between them. The germline CDR1 and CDR2 sequences are SEHNR and FQNEAQ (reference sequence). CDR3 length equals 12 residues. DNA for the CDR3: TGTGCCAGCACCAATTCTGCCGGGGAGCTGTTTTTT. Its protein is CASTNSAGELFF.

This clonotype was seen repeatedly, ten times or more. The rearrangement uses TRBV12-3 or TRBV12-4 and TRBJ1-1; the D gene is possibly TRBD1 (5 bases). The V end lost 6 bases, the J end lost 5 bases, and 16 bases lay between the germline ends. The CDR3 covers 14 residues. CDR3 loop: CASRQDGRGTEAFF. The CDR3 DNA sequence: TGTGCCAGCAGACAAGACGGACGGGGGACTGAAGCTTTCTTT.

This clonotype came up a few times. V and J are TRBV6-4 and TRBJ2-2; the D is unclear. Germline CDR1 reads MRHNA; CDR2 reads SNTAGT. V gave up 4 bases and J gave up 5 bases, with 11 bases separating them. This CDR3 contains 14 residues. The CDR3, as DNA: TGTGCCAGCAGTGTGATCAGAAAAACCGGGGAGCTGTTTTTT. Its protein is CASSVIRKTGELFF.

This clonotype appeared many times. The chain uses TRBV7-8 and TRBJ1-2; D ambiguous. CDR1 is SGHVS and CDR2 is FQNEAQ in the germline V gene. This CDR3 is 11 amino acids long. The V end lost 8 bases, the J end lost 6 bases, and 10 bases lay between the germline ends. The CDR3 DNA reads TGTGCCAGCGGTCGGGCGGATGGCTACACCTTC. Amino acid sequence: CASGRADGYTF.

The chain uses TRBV6-1 and TRBJ2-2; 11 bases line up with TRBD2. J lost 7 bases, V lost 1 base, and 8 bases had no gene match. CDR3 length: 17 residues. Germline CDR1 and CDR2: MNHNS and SASEGT. The CDR3 reads CASSEDPGTSGDGELFF. CDR3 DNA sequence: TGTGCCAGCAGTGAAGACCCCGGGACTAGCGGTGACGGGGAGCTGTTTTTT.